Listed here are 21 T cell receptor beta chains from one sample, sequenced in a study of blood T cell repertoires in COVID-19. Clones were sequenced by immunoSEQ multiplex PCR, and TCRdb holds only the in-frame ones, with some missing. The sample lists roughly 340,000 clones; approximately 87% were seen once. The sequencing input was peripheral blood. The receptors were sampled from a woman aged 50 to 65 with COVID-19, enrolled during active disease.

V and J are TRBV5-6 and TRBJ1-4; weak D call: TRBD1 (6 bases). Per germline, CDR1 SGHDT and CDR2 YYEEEE. V lost 0 bases, J lost 0 bases, and 9 bases lay in between. This CDR3 contains 16 residues. CDR3 sequence reads: CASSLGTVATNEKLFF. DNA of the CDR3: TGTGCCAGCAGCTTGGGGACAGTTGCAACTAATGAAAAACTGTTTTTT.

This clone was observed a handful of times. The genes are TRBV24-1 and TRBJ2-2, with D tentatively TRBD1 (6 bases). The CDR3 sequence is 16 residues long. Trimming took off 3 bases at V and 5 bases at J, with 15 bases between the two ends. Germline V CDR1 and CDR2: KGHDR, SFDVKD. The CDR3 reads CATSDPSLRGTGELFF. CDR3 DNA sequence: TGTGCCACCAGTGATCCATCCCTCAGGGGAACCGGGGAGCTGTTTTTT.

The chain is built from TRBV11-3 and TRBJ2-2, with D unclear. Germline values: CDR1 SGHNT, CDR2 YENEEA. CDR3 length: 15 amino acids. Trimming took off 1 base at V and 0 bases at J, with 6 bases between the two ends. CDR3 coding DNA: TGTGCCAGCAGCTTAGGAACAACGAACACCGGGGAGCTGTTTTTT. This codes for CASSLGTTNTGELFF.

The chain has TRBV28 and TRBJ1-2, with TRBD1 matching over 8 bases. V trimming: 7 bases; J trimming: 8 bases; junction bases outside the gene matches: 18. CDR1 MDHEN and CDR2 SYDVKM come from the germline V gene. The CDR3 consists of 16 residues. The CDR3 DNA follows: TGTGCCAGCACCCGAGGGAGTTTTCAGGGGGCGCGAGGCTACACCTTC. This codes for CASTRGSFQGARGYTF.

The CDR3 region has the DNA TGTGCCAGCAGTGAAGAACCAGCGCCAAATTACAATGAGCAGTTCTTC. Its translation is CASSEEPAPNYNEQFF. The chain has TRBV6-1 and TRBJ2-1; no clear D gene. V was cut by 1 base and J by 4 bases, with 14 bases left in between. CDR1 and CDR2 (germline): MNHNS, SASEGT. The CDR3 has 16 amino acids.

This chain uses TRBV24-1 with TRBJ1-1; a weak D match, TRBD1 (6 bases). This CDR3 is 14 amino acids long. Trimming shortened V by 5 bases and J by 2 bases, and 11 bases separated the two germline ends. Germline V CDR1 and CDR2: KGHDR, SFDVKD. DNA for the CDR3: TGTGCCACCAGTGTTGGGGGGGCTAACACTGAAGCTTTCTTT. This gives the protein CATSVGGANTEAFF.

The chain recombines TRBV7-2 with TRBJ1-3; D gene ambiguous. There are 13 residues in the CDR3. The V gene lost 0 bases and the J gene lost 4 bases, with 4 bases spanning the gap. Germline V gene sequence: CDR1 SGHTA, CDR2 FQGNSA. Here the CDR3 DNA reads TGTGCCAGCAGCTTAGCCCCAGGAAACACCATATATTTT. Amino acids: CASSLAPGNTIYF.

This chain joins TRBV29-1 and TRBJ2-1, with 7 nucleotides matching TRBD1. V dropped 5 bases and J dropped 2; count of bases not matched to a gene: 12. CDR3 size: 16 residues. Germline V lookup: CDR1 SQVTM, CDR2 ANQGSEA. The CDR3 sequence is CSVSLPGTETYNEQFF. In nucleotides, the CDR3 is TGCAGCGTTAGTCTTCCCGGGACAGAGACCTACAATGAGCAGTTCTTC.

The rearrangement joins TRBV7-2 to TRBJ2-7, with 9 bases that match TRBD1. This CDR3 spans 14 amino acids. Germline loops: CDR1 SGHTA, CDR2 FQGNSA. The ends lost 4 bases at V and 6 bases at J; junction bases unmatched: 7. CDR3 DNA: TGTGCCAGCAGCTCGGGACAGGGTGGTAGCGAGCAGTACTTC. Translating gives CASSSGQGGSEQYF.

The V gene is TRBV2, the J gene TRBJ1-1, with 8 bases matching TRBD1. This CDR3 region has 15 residues. V shed 0 bases, J shed 1 base, and the junction held 1 base outside the gene matches. The V gene's germline CDR1 is SNHLY and CDR2 FYNNEI. CDR3 in DNA: TGTGCCAGCAGTGAAGCGGACAGGGAGAACACTGAAGCTTTCTTT. Translating it yields CASSEADRENTEAFF.

This sequence joins TRBV6-1 and TRBJ2-2, with 12 nucleotides matching TRBD2. Losses at the gene ends were 0 bases for V and 5 bases for J; bases not matched to a gene: 10. The CDR3 runs to 19 residues. Germline V gene lookup returns CDR1 MNHNS and CDR2 SASEGT. CDR3: CASSEALLTSGRLTGELFF. Written as DNA, the CDR3 is TGTGCCAGCAGTGAAGCTCTGCTGACTAGCGGGAGATTAACCGGGGAGCTGTTTTTT.

The V and J genes are TRBV5-6 and TRBJ1-6, with 8 bases that match TRBD1. The CDR3 is made up of 16 amino acids. The V segment lost 5 bases and the J segment 7 bases; nucleotides outside the gene matches: 11. The germline CDR1 and CDR2 sequences are SGHDT and YYEEEE. As DNA, the CDR3 is TGTGCCAGCAGTACAGGGGGGATAAATTCAAATTCACCCCTCCACTTT. As protein: CASSTGGINSNSPLHF.

This sequence joins TRBV27 and TRBJ2-5, with D possibly matching TRBD1 (5 bases). The CDR3 length is 12 residues. V dropped 8 bases and J dropped 5 bases, with 12 bases sitting between them. Germline CDR1 and CDR2: MNHEY and SMNVEV (reference sequence). The CDR3 region has the DNA TGTGCCAGCTCGATTAAGGGGGAGACCCAGTACTTC. Protein product: CASSIKGETQYF.

The chain links TRBV29-1 to TRBJ2-3; 9 bases match TRBD1. This CDR3 spans 14 amino acids. Germline lookup yields CDR1 SQVTM and CDR2 ANQGSEA. V shed 4 bases, J shed 3 bases, and the junction held 5 bases outside the gene matches. CDR3 coding DNA: TGCAGCGTTGGACGGGGACAGGGAACAGATACGCAGTATTTT. It specifies CSVGRGQGTDTQYF.

This chain joins TRBV7-6 and TRBJ2-3, with 10 positions matching TRBD2. Germline assignment: CDR1 SGHVS and CDR2 FNYEAQ. Unmatched junction bases numbered 21, after V lost 4 bases and J lost 5 bases. This CDR3 has 20 amino acids. The CDR3 loop is CASSSPSSLPGAGGLDTQYF. The CDR3 DNA sequence: TGTGCCAGCAGCTCACCCTCTTCCCTCCCCGGAGCGGGAGGGTTAGATACGCAGTATTTT.

The rearrangement uses TRBV3-1 (or the pseudogene TRBV3-2) and TRBJ1-5; D is possibly TRBD1 (5 bases). The CDR3 length is 15 residues. Germline CDR1 is LGHDT and CDR2 is YNNKEL (reference sequence). V gave up 1 base and J gave up 3 bases, with 10 bases separating them. The CDR3 loop is CASSQVRGDNQPQHF. CDR3 DNA: TGTGCCAGCAGCCAAGTCCGGGGGGACAATCAGCCCCAGCATTTT.

The CDR3 DNA reads as TGTGCCAGCAGAATCGAGACAGGGCGCTACGAGCAGTACTTC. Translating gives CASRIETGRYEQYF. V and J are TRBV27 and TRBJ2-7; TRBD1 aligns across 7 bases. The V gene's germline CDR1 is MNHEY and CDR2 SMNVEV (reference sequence). V gave up 6 bases and J gave up 3 bases; unmatched junction bases: 8. The CDR3 extends over 14 amino acids.

The CDR3 nucleotides are TGTGCCAGCAGTGAGGGGACTAGCGGGAGGGGGTATGTTACCCAGTACTTC. It translates to CASSEGTSGRGYVTQYF. The V gene is TRBV2, the J gene TRBJ2-5; 16 bases line up with TRBD2. Germline loops: CDR1 SNHLY, CDR2 FYNNEI. The CDR3 totals 17 residues. V lost 3 bases and J lost 8; bases outside the gene matches: 9.

Only one count was recorded for this clone. V gene TRBV27 combines with J gene TRBJ1-2; 7 nucleotides agree with TRBD1. CDR1 is MNHEY, CDR2 SMNVEV, per germline (reference sequence). CDR3 length: 16 residues. With V trimmed by 5 bases and J by 8 bases, 17 bases remained unmatched. As DNA, the CDR3 is TGTGCCAGCAGTAACCGGGACAGTTCACTCCTGGGGGGCTACACCTTC. Translation: CASSNRDSSLLGGYTF.

J is TRBJ1-1 and V is TRBV9, with D possibly TRBD1 on 5 matching bases. Trimming pared 0 bases from V and 4 bases from J, leaving 13 bases between. In germline, CDR1 is SGDLS, CDR2 YYNGEE. The CDR3 is 15 amino acids. CDR3 nucleotide sequence: TGTGCCAGCAGCGTAGGTTCAGGGAGGACCACTGAAGCTTTCTTT. It specifies CASSVGSGRTTEAFF.

The chain couples TRBV6-2 or TRBV6-3 to TRBJ2-5; TRBD2 matches 7 bases. Germline CDR1 and CDR2: MNHEY and SVGEGT. This CDR3 has 15 residues. The J segment lost 1 base and the V segment lost 4 bases, leaving 6 bases of the junction unmatched. The CDR3 DNA sequence: TGTGCCAGCAGTTCCCCGGGACTACCCCAAGAGACCCAGTACTTC. As protein: CASSSPGLPQETQYF.